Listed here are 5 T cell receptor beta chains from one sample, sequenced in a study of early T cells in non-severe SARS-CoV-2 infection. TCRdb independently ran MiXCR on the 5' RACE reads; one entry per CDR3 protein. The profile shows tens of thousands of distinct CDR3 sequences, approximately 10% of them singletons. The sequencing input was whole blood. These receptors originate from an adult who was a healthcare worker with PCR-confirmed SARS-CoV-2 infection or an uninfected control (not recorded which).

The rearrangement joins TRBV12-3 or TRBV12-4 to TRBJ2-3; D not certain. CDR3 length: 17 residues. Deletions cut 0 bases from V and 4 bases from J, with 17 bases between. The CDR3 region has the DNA TGTGCCAGCAGTTTAGCGCGTGTCGTAACCCTCGCAGATACGCAGTATTTT. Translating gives CASSLARVVTLADTQYF.

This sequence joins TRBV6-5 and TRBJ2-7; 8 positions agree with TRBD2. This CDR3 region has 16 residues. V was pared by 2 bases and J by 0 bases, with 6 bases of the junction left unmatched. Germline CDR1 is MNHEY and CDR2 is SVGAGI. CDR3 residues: CASSYGIGRGSYEQYF. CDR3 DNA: TGTGCCAGCAGTTACGGCATCGGGAGGGGCTCCTACGAGCAGTACTTC.

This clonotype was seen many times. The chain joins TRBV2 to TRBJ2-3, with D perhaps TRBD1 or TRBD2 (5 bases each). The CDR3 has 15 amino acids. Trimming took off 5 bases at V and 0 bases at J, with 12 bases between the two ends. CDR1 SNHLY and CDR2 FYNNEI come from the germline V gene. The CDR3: CASSTGTVSTDTQYF. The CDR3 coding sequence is TGTGCCAGCAGTACCGGGACGGTTAGCACAGATACGCAGTATTTT.

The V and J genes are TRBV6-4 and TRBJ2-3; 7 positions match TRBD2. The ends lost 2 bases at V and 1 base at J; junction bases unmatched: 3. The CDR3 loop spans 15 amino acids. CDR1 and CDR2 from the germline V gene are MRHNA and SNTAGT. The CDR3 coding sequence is TGTGCCAGCAGTGACAGGGCGGGAGGCACAGATACGCAGTATTTT. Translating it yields CASSDRAGGTDTQYF.

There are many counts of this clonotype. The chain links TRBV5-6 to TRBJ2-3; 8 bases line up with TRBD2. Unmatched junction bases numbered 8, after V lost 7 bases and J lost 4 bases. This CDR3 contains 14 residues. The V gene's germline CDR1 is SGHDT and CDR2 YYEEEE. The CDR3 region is CASATGGAADTQYF. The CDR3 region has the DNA TGTGCCAGCGCAACCGGGGGGGCGGCAGATACGCAGTATTTT.